This TCR beta chain stems from a study of tumor-infiltrating lymphocytes in primary liver carcinoma. Researchers drew blood RNA from unsorted whole blood and extracted germline DNA as well. The CDR3 extends over 16 amino acids. Germline loops: CDR1 SGHAT, CDR2 FQNNGV. Points on this clonotype: The junction and the germline gene differ at one end; a read error may be behind it.

The input was around 530 ng total RNA; TCR beta cDNA was made from it with a constant-region primer. Libraries for TCR beta were built through three nested multiplex PCR rounds, which together made up a slightly modified ARM-PCR procedure. TRBV1-TRBV30 forward and Cbeta reverse primers drove the first two roughly 10-cycle rounds. TCRdb reprocessed the multiplex PCR reads with MiXCR, giving one entry per CDR3 protein. The table includes 300,000 to 350,000 distinct CDR3 sequences, almost 60% detected once. Material: peripheral blood. This TCR came from a woman aged 30 to 39 with primary liver carcinoma and hepatitis B virus infection. The gene calls are TRBV11-2 and TRBJ2-5; D uncertain. CDR3 protein: CASSLGVQLLQEAQYF. The CDR3 DNA follows: TGTGCCAGCAGCTTAGGTGTCCAGCTACTTCAAGAGGCCCAGTACTTC.